This T cell receptor beta chain is drawn from a study of blood T cell repertoires in COVID-19. For the study at large: Samples of COVID-19 (acute and convalescent) were obtained from the United States, Italy and Spain. Nucleic acid was either cDNA or gDNA, and it came from T cells, B-cell-depleted T cells, or PBMCs.

The germline V gene has CDR1 SGHTA and CDR2 FQGTGA. V was cut by 5 bases and J by 10 bases, with 21 bases left in between. The CDR3 sequence is 15 residues long. Under the authors' procedure: Researchers report that nucleated cell counts were estimated from reference gene primer amplification. The protocol was immunoSEQ multiplex PCR, while the TCRdb copy is restricted to in-frame clones and leaves out a portion. D and trimming were read from the DNA, whereas the V and J calls and clone size are those reported in that table. Among approximately 70,000 clones listed, approximately 90% were seen once. Sequencing was performed on peripheral blood. The TCR was taken from a human donor in a cohort sampled during active COVID-19. V is TRBV7-3 and J is TRBJ2-1; TRBD1 might be the D (8 bases). CDR3 nucleotides: TGTGCCAGCAGCCCCCAGGGGGCGGGAGTCGGGGAGCAGTTCTTC. Translation gives CASSPQGAGVGEQFF.